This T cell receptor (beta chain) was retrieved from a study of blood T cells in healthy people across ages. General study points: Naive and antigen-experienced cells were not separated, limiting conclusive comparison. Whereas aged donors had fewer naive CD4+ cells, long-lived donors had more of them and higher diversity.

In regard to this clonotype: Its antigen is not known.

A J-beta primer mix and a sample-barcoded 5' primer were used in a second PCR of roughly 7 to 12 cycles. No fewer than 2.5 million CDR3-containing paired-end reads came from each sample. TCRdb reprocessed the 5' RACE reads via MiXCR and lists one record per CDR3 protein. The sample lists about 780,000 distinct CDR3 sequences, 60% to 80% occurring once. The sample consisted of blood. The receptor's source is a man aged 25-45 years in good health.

The CDR3 DNA is TGTGCCAGCTGGGACAGGGGTCGAGGCAAAAACATTCAGTACTTC. Translating gives CASWDRGRGKNIQYF. This sequence joins TRBV28 and TRBJ2-4, with 10 bases identical to TRBD1. Per the germline V gene, CDR1 is MDHEN and CDR2 is SYDVKM. There are 15 residues in the CDR3. The V segment lost 8 bases and the J segment 3 bases; nucleotides outside the gene matches: 7.